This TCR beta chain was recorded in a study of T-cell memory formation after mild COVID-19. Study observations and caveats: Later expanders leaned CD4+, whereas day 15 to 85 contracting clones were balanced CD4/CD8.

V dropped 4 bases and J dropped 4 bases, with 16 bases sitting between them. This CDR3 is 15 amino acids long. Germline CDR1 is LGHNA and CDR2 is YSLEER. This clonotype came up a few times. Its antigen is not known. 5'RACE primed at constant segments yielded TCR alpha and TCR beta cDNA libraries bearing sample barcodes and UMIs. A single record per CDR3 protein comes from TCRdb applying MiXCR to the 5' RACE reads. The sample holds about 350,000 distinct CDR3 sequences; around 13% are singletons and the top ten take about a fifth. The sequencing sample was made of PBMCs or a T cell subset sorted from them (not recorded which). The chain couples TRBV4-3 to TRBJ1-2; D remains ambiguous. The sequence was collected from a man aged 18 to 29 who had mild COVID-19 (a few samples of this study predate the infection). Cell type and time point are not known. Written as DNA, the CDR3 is TGCGCCAGCAGCCCCATTGTCCTATCTCCCTATGGCTACACCTTC. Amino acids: CASSPIVLSPYGYTF.